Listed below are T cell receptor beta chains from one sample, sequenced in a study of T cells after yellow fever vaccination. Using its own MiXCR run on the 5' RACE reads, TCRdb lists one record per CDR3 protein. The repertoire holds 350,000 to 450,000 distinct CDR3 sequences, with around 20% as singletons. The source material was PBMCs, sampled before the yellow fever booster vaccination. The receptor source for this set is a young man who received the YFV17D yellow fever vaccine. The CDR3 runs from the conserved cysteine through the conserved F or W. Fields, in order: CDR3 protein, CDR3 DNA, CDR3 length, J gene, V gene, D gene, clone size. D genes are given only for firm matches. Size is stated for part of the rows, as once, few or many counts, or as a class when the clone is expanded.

CDR3 protein: CASSPKPGGYTF; CDR3 DNA: TGTGCCAGCAGCCCGAAGCCGGGGGGCTACACCTTC; CDR3 length: 12; J gene: TRBJ1-2; V gene: TRBV7-2; D gene: NA; clone size: few
CDR3 protein: CASSLGRGADTQYF; CDR3 DNA: TGTGCTAGCAGCTTAGGAAGGGGCGCAGATACGCAGTATTTT; CDR3 length: 14; J gene: TRBJ2-3; V gene: TRBV7-7; D gene: NA; clone size: NA
CDR3 protein: CASSQEPYLAGGNNEQFF; CDR3 DNA: TGCGCCAGCAGCCAAGAACCGTACCTAGCGGGGGGTAACAATGAGCAGTTCTTC; CDR3 length: 18; J gene: TRBJ2-1; V gene: TRBV4-1; D gene: TRBD2; clone size: NA
CDR3 protein: CASSLYRSGQFF; CDR3 DNA: TGTGCCAGCAGTTTATACAGATCGGGGCAGTTCTTC; CDR3 length: 12; J gene: TRBJ2-1; V gene: TRBV12-3/TRBV12-4; D gene: NA; clone size: NA
CDR3 protein: CASSFFSGAQETQYF; CDR3 DNA: TGCGCCAGCAGCTTCTTTAGCGGGGCTCAAGAGACCCAGTACTTC; CDR3 length: 15; J gene: TRBJ2-5; V gene: TRBV5-1; D gene: TRBD2; clone size: NA
CDR3 protein: CASSDSSGGSGEQFF; CDR3 DNA: TGTGCCAGCAGTGACTCAAGCGGGGGCTCGGGTGAGCAGTTCTTC; CDR3 length: 15; J gene: TRBJ2-1; V gene: TRBV6-4; D gene: TRBD2; clone size: NA
CDR3 protein: CASSSMAGGRDAGSYNEQFF; CDR3 DNA: TGTGCCAGCAGTTCGATGGCCGGAGGCAGGGATGCCGGCTCCTACAATGAGCAGTTCTTC; CDR3 length: 20; J gene: TRBJ2-1; V gene: TRBV28; D gene: NA; clone size: NA
CDR3 protein: CASSQDPGGYGYTF; CDR3 DNA: TGCGCCAGCAGCCAAGATCCGGGCGGTTATGGCTACACCTTC; CDR3 length: 14; J gene: TRBJ1-2; V gene: TRBV4-3; D gene: NA; clone size: many
CDR3 protein: CASSHRDRVYEQYF; CDR3 DNA: TGTGCCAGCTCACACCGGGACAGGGTCTACGAGCAGTACTTC; CDR3 length: 14; J gene: TRBJ2-7; V gene: TRBV18; D gene: TRBD1; clone size: few
CDR3 protein: CATGGELFF; CDR3 DNA: TGTGCCACCGGGGGAGAACTGTTTTTT; CDR3 length: 9; J gene: TRBJ1-4; V gene: TRBV7-9; D gene: NA; clone size: few
CDR3 protein: CSAREQQGAYGYTF; CDR3 DNA: TGCAGTGCTAGAGAACAACAGGGGGCTTATGGCTACACCTTC; CDR3 length: 14; J gene: TRBJ1-2; V gene: TRBV20-1; D gene: TRBD1; clone size: few
CDR3 protein: CSARNRVGAFF; CDR3 DNA: TGCAGCGCCCGAAACAGGGTAGGAGCTTTCTTT; CDR3 length: 11; J gene: TRBJ1-1; V gene: TRBV29-1; D gene: NA; clone size: few
CDR3 protein: CASRRGLDTEAFF; CDR3 DNA: TGTGCCAGCAGGAGGGGGCTCGACACTGAAGCTTTCTTT; CDR3 length: 13; J gene: TRBJ1-1; V gene: TRBV7-9; D gene: TRBD1; clone size: few
CDR3 protein: CASSDEGGGSSYEQYF; CDR3 DNA: TGTGCCAGCAGTGACGAGGGGGGCGGAAGCTCCTACGAGCAGTACTTC; CDR3 length: 16; J gene: TRBJ2-7; V gene: TRBV6-1; D gene: NA; clone size: many
CDR3 protein: CASREGGPTDTQYF; CDR3 DNA: TGTGCCAGCAGAGAGGGGGGCCCCACGGATACGCAGTATTTT; CDR3 length: 14; J gene: TRBJ2-3; V gene: TRBV6-4; D gene: NA; clone size: NA
CDR3 protein: CASSVPAGGEVYGYTF; CDR3 DNA: TGTGCCAGCAGCGTACCGGCAGGGGGCGAAGTTTATGGCTACACCTTC; CDR3 length: 16; J gene: TRBJ1-2; V gene: TRBV12-3/TRBV12-4; D gene: TRBD1; clone size: NA
CDR3 protein: CSARVSAVEAFF; CDR3 DNA: TGCAGTGCTAGAGTATCGGCAGTTGAAGCTTTCTTT; CDR3 length: 12; J gene: TRBJ1-1; V gene: TRBV20-1; D gene: NA; clone size: NA
CDR3 protein: CASSSLEGSQPQHF; CDR3 DNA: TGTGCCAGCAGTTCCCTGGAGGGGTCTCAGCCCCAGCATTTT; CDR3 length: 14; J gene: TRBJ1-5; V gene: TRBV6-2/TRBV6-3; D gene: NA; clone size: NA
CDR3 protein: CASIPLGGLGNEQFF; CDR3 DNA: TGTGCCAGCATCCCCCTGGGGGGGCTAGGCAATGAGCAGTTCTTC; CDR3 length: 15; J gene: TRBJ2-1; V gene: TRBV6-5; D gene: NA; clone size: few
CDR3 protein: CASSQEKGSPGRLAVSTDTQYF; CDR3 DNA: TGCGCCAGCAGCCAAGAAAAGGGATCCCCCGGGAGGCTAGCGGTATCCACAGATACGCAGTATTTT; CDR3 length: 22; J gene: TRBJ2-3; V gene: TRBV4-3; D gene: TRBD2; clone size: NA
CDR3 protein: CASSQERGWNYGYTF; CDR3 DNA: TGCGCCAGCAGCCAAGAGAGAGGATGGAACTATGGCTACACCTTC; CDR3 length: 15; J gene: TRBJ1-2; V gene: TRBV4-1; D gene: NA; clone size: NA
CDR3 protein: CASSAQGPGNTIYF; CDR3 DNA: TGTGCCAGCAGCGCCCAGGGGCCTGGAAACACCATATATTTT; CDR3 length: 14; J gene: TRBJ1-3; V gene: TRBV9; D gene: NA; clone size: NA
CDR3 protein: CASSVGQITTETQYF; CDR3 DNA: TGTGCCAGCAGCGTAGGGCAAATCACTACAGAGACCCAGTACTTC; CDR3 length: 15; J gene: TRBJ2-5; V gene: TRBV9; D gene: NA; clone size: few
CDR3 protein: CASSYRGFGSDTQYF; CDR3 DNA: TGTGCCAGCAGTTACAGGGGATTCGGCTCAGATACGCAGTATTTT; CDR3 length: 15; J gene: TRBJ2-3; V gene: TRBV12-3/TRBV12-4; D gene: TRBD1; clone size: NA
CDR3 protein: CAIDRGPRNQPQHF; CDR3 DNA: TGTGCCATCGACAGGGGGCCACGCAATCAGCCCCAGCATTTT; CDR3 length: 14; J gene: TRBJ1-5; V gene: TRBV6-1; D gene: TRBD1; clone size: NA
CDR3 protein: CSARVGPTGELFF; CDR3 DNA: TGCAGTGCTAGAGTGGGGCCCACCGGGGAGCTGTTTTTT; CDR3 length: 13; J gene: TRBJ2-2; V gene: TRBV20-1; D gene: NA; clone size: NA
CDR3 protein: CASSLGLVAAEQYF; CDR3 DNA: TGTGCCAGCAGCTTAGGTTTGGTTGCGGCTGAGCAGTACTTC; CDR3 length: 14; J gene: TRBJ2-7; V gene: TRBV7-8; D gene: NA; clone size: NA
CDR3 protein: CSVTMDRGTEAFF; CDR3 DNA: TGCAGCGTAACTATGGATCGAGGCACTGAAGCTTTCTTT; CDR3 length: 13; J gene: TRBJ1-1; V gene: TRBV29-1; D gene: NA; clone size: NA
CDR3 protein: CASSLWGQGNEQFF; CDR3 DNA: TGCGCCAGCAGCTTGTGGGGACAGGGGAATGAGCAGTTCTTC; CDR3 length: 14; J gene: TRBJ2-1; V gene: TRBV5-1; D gene: TRBD1; clone size: NA
CDR3 protein: CSAGDGTDTQYF; CDR3 DNA: TGCAGTGCCGGAGACGGCACAGATACGCAGTATTTT; CDR3 length: 12; J gene: TRBJ2-3; V gene: TRBV20-1; D gene: NA; clone size: few
CDR3 protein: CASSLYAGSVLETQYF; CDR3 DNA: TGTGCCAGCAGTTTGTACGCAGGGTCGGTATTAGAGACCCAGTACTTC; CDR3 length: 16; J gene: TRBJ2-5; V gene: TRBV28; D gene: NA; clone size: NA
CDR3 protein: CASSYSWTGGNSPLHF; CDR3 DNA: TGTGCCAGCAGTTACTCTTGGACAGGGGGGAATTCACCCCTCCACTTT; CDR3 length: 16; J gene: TRBJ1-6; V gene: TRBV6-2/TRBV6-3; D gene: TRBD1; clone size: few
CDR3 protein: CASSPWGNRVNEQFF; CDR3 DNA: TGTGCCAGCAGCCCTTGGGGCAATAGAGTAAATGAGCAGTTCTTC; CDR3 length: 15; J gene: TRBJ2-1; V gene: TRBV12-3/TRBV12-4; D gene: NA; clone size: NA
CDR3 protein: CASSYYGQGYTEAFF; CDR3 DNA: TGTGCCAGCAGTTACTACGGACAGGGATACACTGAAGCTTTCTTT; CDR3 length: 15; J gene: TRBJ1-1; V gene: TRBV6-6; D gene: TRBD1; clone size: NA
CDR3 protein: CASSPRGPTGVAKNIQYF; CDR3 DNA: TGTGCCAGCAGCCCCCGGGGACCCACGGGAGTCGCCAAAAACATTCAGTACTTC; CDR3 length: 18; J gene: TRBJ2-4; V gene: TRBV5-5; D gene: NA; clone size: NA
CDR3 protein: CASSARGTVNQPQHF; CDR3 DNA: TGTGCCAGCAGCGCGCGGGGGACGGTGAATCAGCCCCAGCATTTT; CDR3 length: 15; J gene: TRBJ1-5; V gene: TRBV7-8; D gene: NA; clone size: few
CDR3 protein: CASSGLSGGHSTDTQYF; CDR3 DNA: TGTGCCAGCAGCGGTCTGTCGGGGGGTCATAGCACAGATACGCAGTATTTT; CDR3 length: 17; J gene: TRBJ2-3; V gene: TRBV7-3; D gene: TRBD2; clone size: NA
CDR3 protein: CASSLQGSVRPQHF; CDR3 DNA: TGTGCCAGCAGCTTACAGGGGTCGGTTCGGCCCCAGCATTTT; CDR3 length: 14; J gene: TRBJ1-5; V gene: TRBV7-2; D gene: NA; clone size: NA
CDR3 protein: CASSLRRGDGANVLTF; CDR3 DNA: TGTGCCAGCAGTTTAAGGAGGGGGGATGGGGCCAACGTCCTGACTTTC; CDR3 length: 16; J gene: TRBJ2-6; V gene: TRBV27; D gene: NA; clone size: NA
CDR3 protein: CASSYYYEQYF; CDR3 DNA: TGTGCCAGCAGTTACTACTACGAGCAGTACTTC; CDR3 length: 11; J gene: TRBJ2-7; V gene: TRBV6-2/TRBV6-3; D gene: NA; clone size: NA
CDR3 protein: CASSPPGQGNYGYTF; CDR3 DNA: TGTGCCAGCAGCCCCCCGGGACAGGGGAACTATGGCTACACCTTC; CDR3 length: 15; J gene: TRBJ1-2; V gene: TRBV7-2; D gene: TRBD1; clone size: NA
CDR3 protein: CASSFQDRIEQYF; CDR3 DNA: TGCGCCAGCAGCTTCCAGGACAGGATAGAGCAGTACTTC; CDR3 length: 13; J gene: TRBJ2-7; V gene: TRBV5-1; D gene: TRBD1; clone size: many
CDR3 protein: CSARFLGSYNSPLHF; CDR3 DNA: TGCAGTGCTAGATTCCTGGGCTCCTATAATTCACCCCTCCACTTT; CDR3 length: 15; J gene: TRBJ1-6; V gene: TRBV20-1; D gene: NA; clone size: few
CDR3 protein: CSARGAGSRGYGYTF; CDR3 DNA: TGCAGTGCTAGAGGGGCGGGCAGTAGGGGCTATGGCTACACCTTC; CDR3 length: 15; J gene: TRBJ1-2; V gene: TRBV20-1; D gene: NA; clone size: NA
CDR3 protein: CASMLGAGNTEAFF; CDR3 DNA: TGTGCCAGCATGCTCGGGGCAGGGAACACTGAAGCTTTCTTT; CDR3 length: 14; J gene: TRBJ1-1; V gene: TRBV6-1; D gene: NA; clone size: few
CDR3 protein: CASSRVGMNTEAFF; CDR3 DNA: TGTGCCAGCTCCAGGGTAGGCATGAACACTGAAGCTTTCTTT; CDR3 length: 14; J gene: TRBJ1-1; V gene: TRBV18; D gene: NA; clone size: NA
CDR3 protein: CASSLGTDRNYGYTF; CDR3 DNA: TGTGCCAGCAGTTTAGGCACCGACAGAAACTATGGCTACACCTTC; CDR3 length: 15; J gene: TRBJ1-2; V gene: TRBV27; D gene: NA; clone size: few
CDR3 protein: CASSLYLASSPLHF; CDR3 DNA: TGTGCCAGCAGCTTATATTTGGCATCTTCCCCCCTCCACTTT; CDR3 length: 14; J gene: TRBJ1-6; V gene: TRBV7-2; D gene: NA; clone size: NA
CDR3 protein: CASRDTLDGGYTF; CDR3 DNA: TGTGCCAGCAGGGATACATTGGACGGTGGCTACACCTTC; CDR3 length: 13; J gene: TRBJ1-2; V gene: TRBV2; D gene: NA; clone size: few
CDR3 protein: CAIGGGREAFF; CDR3 DNA: TGTGCCATAGGTGGTGGCCGCGAAGCTTTCTTT; CDR3 length: 11; J gene: TRBJ1-1; V gene: TRBV10-3; D gene: NA; clone size: once
CDR3 protein: CASSLRDSSNQPQHF; CDR3 DNA: TGTGCCAGCAGTCTCAGGGACAGTAGCAATCAGCCCCAGCATTTT; CDR3 length: 15; J gene: TRBJ1-5; V gene: TRBV6-1; D gene: TRBD1; clone size: NA
CDR3 protein: CASSELAGGGANYGYTF; CDR3 DNA: TGTGCCAGCAGTGAATTGGCGGGCGGGGGAGCTAACTATGGCTACACCTTC; CDR3 length: 17; J gene: TRBJ1-2; V gene: TRBV25-1; D gene: NA; clone size: NA
CDR3 protein: CASSLLMRLVNEQFF; CDR3 DNA: TGTGCCAGCAGTTTATTGATGCGGCTAGTTAATGAGCAGTTCTTC; CDR3 length: 15; J gene: TRBJ2-1; V gene: TRBV12-3/TRBV12-4; D gene: NA; clone size: NA
CDR3 protein: CSPSTPDGSFPEAFF; CDR3 DNA: TGCAGTCCGTCGACCCCGGACGGTTCATTCCCTGAAGCTTTCTTT; CDR3 length: 15; J gene: TRBJ1-1; V gene: TRBV20-1; D gene: NA; clone size: NA
CDR3 protein: CASSPRTGGRAFF; CDR3 DNA: TGTGCCAGCAGTCCCCGGACAGGGGGGAGGGCTTTCTTT; CDR3 length: 13; J gene: TRBJ1-1; V gene: TRBV27; D gene: TRBD1; clone size: NA
CDR3 protein: CASKTQKLRGYTF; CDR3 DNA: TGTGCCAGCAAAACGCAAAAGCTGAGGGGCTACACCTTC; CDR3 length: 13; J gene: TRBJ1-2; V gene: TRBV6-5; D gene: NA; clone size: few